The 16 T cell receptor beta chains listed next were all sequenced from one sample in a study of control samples from healthy donors and cancer patients. The table came from immunoSEQ multiplex PCR; TCRdb's copy has only in-frame clones and leaves some out. In the table there are 120,000 to 150,000 clones, approximately 86% of which are singletons. The sequenced sample was blood. These receptor sequences come from a woman aged 25 to 45 in good health.

The J gene is TRBJ2-3, the V gene TRBV19; no firm D call. Germline V gene sequence: CDR1 LNHDA, CDR2 SQIVND (reference sequence). The CDR3 covers 15 residues. V lost 3 bases, J lost 5 bases, and 15 bases lay in between. CDR3 sequence: CASSISHVGGDTQYF. The DNA for the CDR3 is TGTGCCAGTAGTATCTCGCACGTAGGCGGAGATACGCAGTATTTT.

This chain joins TRBV7-9 and TRBJ1-1; perhaps TRBD1 as D (5 bases). Germline CDR1 reads SEHNR; CDR2 reads FQNEAQ (reference sequence). V was trimmed by 5 bases and J by 6 bases, leaving 10 bases between them. The CDR3 spans 12 residues. The CDR3, as DNA: TGTGCCAGCAGCGGGCAGGGTCCTGAAGCTTTCTTT. Translated, it gives CASSGQGPEAFF.

J is TRBJ2-1 and V is TRBV28; TRBD1 matches at 10 bases. Germline V lookup: CDR1 MDHEN, CDR2 SYDVKM. V lost 7 bases, J lost 6 bases, and 9 bases stayed unmatched. CDR3 length: 15 residues. The CDR3 nucleotides are TGTGCCAGCATTCCCGGGACAGGGGATTCCAATGAGCAGTTCTTC. This gives the protein CASIPGTGDSNEQFF. The full variable domain, in which reference TRBV28 and TRBJ2-1 provide the parts outside the CDR3, is DVKVTQSSRYLVKRTGEKVFLECVQDMDHENMFWYRQDPGLGLRLIYFSYDVKMKEKGDIPEGYSVSREKKERFSLILESASTNQTSMYLCASIPGTGDSNEQFFGPGTRLTVL.

This clone was detected once. This chain uses TRBV10-2 with TRBJ2-1; 10 bases match TRBD2. J was trimmed by 6 bases and V by 6 bases; bases with no gene match: 5. Germline V gene lookup returns CDR1 WSHSY and CDR2 SAAADI. CDR3 size: 14 residues. The CDR3 DNA follows: TGCGCCAGCAGCCTAGCGGGAGCCGGCAATGAGCAGTTCTTC. This encodes CASSLAGAGNEQFF.

J is TRBJ1-4 and V is TRBV29-1, with TRBD1 as a possible D gene (5 bases). CDR1 and CDR2 from the germline V gene are SQVTM and ANQGSEA. CDR3 length: 13 residues. Trimming cost V 4 bases and J 6 bases, with 12 bases left between them. CDR3: CSVVRGGDEKLFF. The CDR3 DNA sequence: TGCAGCGTTGTCCGGGGAGGGGATGAAAAACTGTTTTTT. Filled out from reference TRBV29-1 and TRBJ1-4, the complete variable domain reads SAVISQKPSRDICQRGTSLTIQCQVDSQVTMMFWYRQQPGQSLTLIATANQGSEATYESGFVIDKFPISRPNLTFSTLTVSNMSPEDSSIYLCSVVRGGDEKLFFGSGTQLSVL.

The chain is built from TRBV29-1 and TRBJ2-5; D is perhaps TRBD1 (6 bases). Germline loops: CDR1 SQVTM, CDR2 ANQGSEA. This CDR3 is 14 amino acids long. The V and J ends lost 4 bases and 2 bases respectively, with 14 bases between them. CDR3 amino acids: CSVVGFGQQETQYF. CDR3 nucleotide sequence: TGCAGCGTTGTGGGCTTTGGACAGCAAGAGACCCAGTACTTC.

The J gene is TRBJ2-7, the V gene TRBV20-1; 9 bases fit TRBD1. The V gene end was trimmed by 3 bases and the J gene end by 5 bases; junction bases not matched to a gene: 11. The CDR3 has 15 amino acids. The germline gives CDR1 DFQATT, CDR2 SNEGSKA (reference sequence). The CDR3 region is CSASQRQGVFDEQYF. The CDR3 bases are TGCAGTGCTAGTCAACGACAGGGGGTATTTGACGAGCAGTACTTC.

The chain is built from TRBV28 and TRBJ1-2; 7 bases are shared with TRBD1. V dropped 3 bases and J dropped 4; count of bases not matched to a gene: 5. In germline, CDR1 is MDHEN, CDR2 SYDVKM. The length of the CDR3 is 14 residues. CDR3 residues: CASSFGGQLYGYTF. CDR3 DNA: TGTGCCAGCAGTTTTGGGGGACAGCTCTATGGCTACACCTTC.

The genes are TRBV11-2 and TRBJ2-3; D may be TRBD2 (5 bases). The CDR3 runs 16 residues. The V gene lost 5 bases and the J gene lost 2 bases, with 17 bases spanning the gap. CDR1 SGHAT and CDR2 FQNNGV come from the germline V gene. The CDR3 loop reads CASSARRSPSTDTQYF. DNA for the CDR3: TGTGCCAGCAGCGCTCGGAGGAGCCCCTCCACAGATACGCAGTATTTT.

The V gene is TRBV30, the J gene TRBJ1-5; D not resolved. V lost 1 base and J 6 bases, leaving 19 bases between the germline ends. This CDR3 has 16 residues. Germline V gene data show CDR1 as GTSNPN and CDR2 as SVGIG (reference sequence). The CDR3, as DNA: TGTGCCTGGAGTGACGGTGGGAGCGGGTGGGGTCAGCCCCAGCATTTT. It translates to CAWSDGGSGWGQPQHF.

The V and J genes are TRBV2 and TRBJ2-5; 9 bases map to TRBD1. The trim removed 7 bases at V and 3 bases at J, leaving 6 bases unmatched. The CDR3 contains 14 residues. Germline V gene sequence: CDR1 SNHLY, CDR2 FYNNEI. The CDR3 DNA reads as TGTGCCAGCACTGCCGGGACAGGGAAAGAGACCCAGTACTTC. Amino acid sequence: CASTAGTGKETQYF.

This chain links TRBV11-2 with TRBJ2-5, with unresolved D. With 5 bases removed from V and 3 bases from J, the gap between germline ends came to 4 bases. Germline-derived CDR1 and CDR2 are SGHAT and FQNNGV. The CDR3 totals 11 residues. For the CDR3, the DNA is TGTGCCAGCAGCCCAAAAGAGACCCAGTACTTC. It codes for CASSPKETQYF.

This rearrangement joins TRBV7-9 to TRBJ2-7; D not certain. This CDR3 is 11 amino acids long. V was cut by 4 bases and J by 6 bases, with 7 bases left in between. Per the germline V gene, CDR1 is SEHNR and CDR2 is FQNEAQ (reference sequence). The CDR3 sequence is CASSSSGEQYF. CDR3 in DNA: TGTGCCAGCAGCTCCTCCGGCGAGCAGTACTTC.

CDR3 nucleotides: TGCAGCGGACTGACAGGGGACTCCTACGAGCAGTACTTC. Protein product: CSGLTGDSYEQYF. The chain couples TRBV29-1 to TRBJ2-7, with TRBD1 matching 8 bases. V lost 7 bases, J lost 0 bases, and 5 bases stayed unmatched. Per the germline V gene, CDR1 is SQVTM and CDR2 is ANQGSEA. The CDR3 is 13 residues long.

This clone has just one count. The V call is TRBV30, the J call TRBJ1-2, with D unresolved. Germline CDR1 is GTSNPN and CDR2 is SVGIG (reference sequence). Deletions cut 0 bases from V and 2 bases from J, with 10 bases between. The CDR3 spans 14 residues. The DNA of the CDR3 is TGTGCCTGGAGTGTAGGAACCGTAAACTATGGCTACACCTTC. It is translated as CAWSVGTVNYGYTF.

In nucleotides, the CDR3 is TGTGCCAGCAGTTTACTTTACCCCTACGAGCAGTACTTC. Its translation: CASSLLYPYEQYF. The gene calls are TRBV28 and TRBJ2-7; no firm D call. The CDR3 is made up of 13 amino acids. Between the trimmed V and J ends, which lost 2 bases and 2 bases, there was a span of 7 bases. CDR1 MDHEN and CDR2 SYDVKM come from the germline V gene.